This T cell receptor beta chain was identified during a study of control samples from healthy donors and cancer patients. Method: immunoSEQ multiplex PCR; TCRdb's copy keeps in-frame clones and lacks some. The sample shows more than 75,000 clones, about 90% of them seen only once. The CDR3 is made up of 15 amino acids. The germline V gene has CDR1 SEHNR and CDR2 FQNEAQ (reference sequence). Trimming took 5 bases from V and 3 from J; bases not matched to a gene: 8. This clonotype was obtained from a woman in her fifties or sixties with head and neck cancer. This rearrangement joins TRBV7-9 to TRBJ2-7; TRBD1 aligns across 9 bases. The sample consisted of PBMCs. CDR3 DNA: TGTGCCAGCAGCGGCACGGGACAGGGTGACTACGAGCAGTACTTC. Protein sequence: CASSGTGQGDYEQYF. Together with reference TRBV7-9 and TRBJ2-7, the CDR3 gives the full variable domain: DTGVSQNPRHKITKRGQNVTFRCDPISEHNRLYWYRQTLGQGPEFLTYFQNEAQLEKSRLLSDRFSAERPKGSFSTLEIQRTEQGDSAMYLCASSGTGQGDYEQYFGPGTRLTVT.